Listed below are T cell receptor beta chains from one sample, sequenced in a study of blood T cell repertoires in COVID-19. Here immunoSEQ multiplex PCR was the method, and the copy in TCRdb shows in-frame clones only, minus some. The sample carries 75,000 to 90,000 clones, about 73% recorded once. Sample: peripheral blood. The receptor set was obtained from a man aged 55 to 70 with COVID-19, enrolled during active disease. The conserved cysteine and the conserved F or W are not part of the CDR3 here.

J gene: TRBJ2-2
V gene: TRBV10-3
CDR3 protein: AISEQGLDNTGELF

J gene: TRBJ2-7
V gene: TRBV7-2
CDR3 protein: ASSPRTGESYEQY

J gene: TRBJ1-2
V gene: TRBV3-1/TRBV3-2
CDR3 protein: ASSRTNTPHT

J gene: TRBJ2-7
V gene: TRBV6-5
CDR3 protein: ASSYGSGGLYEQY

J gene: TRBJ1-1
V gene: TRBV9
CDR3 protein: ASSPGIMNTEAF

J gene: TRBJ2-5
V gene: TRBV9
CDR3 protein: ASSVGDLGTGETQY

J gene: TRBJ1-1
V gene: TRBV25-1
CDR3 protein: ASSGMTGVTEAF

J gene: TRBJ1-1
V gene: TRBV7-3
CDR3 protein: ASSSSVQGQAF

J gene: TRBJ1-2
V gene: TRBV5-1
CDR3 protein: ASSPGEPNYGYT

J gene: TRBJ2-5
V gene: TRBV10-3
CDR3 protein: AIRATSGGVETQY

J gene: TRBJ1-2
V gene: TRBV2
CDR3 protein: ASSETPGQGGYT